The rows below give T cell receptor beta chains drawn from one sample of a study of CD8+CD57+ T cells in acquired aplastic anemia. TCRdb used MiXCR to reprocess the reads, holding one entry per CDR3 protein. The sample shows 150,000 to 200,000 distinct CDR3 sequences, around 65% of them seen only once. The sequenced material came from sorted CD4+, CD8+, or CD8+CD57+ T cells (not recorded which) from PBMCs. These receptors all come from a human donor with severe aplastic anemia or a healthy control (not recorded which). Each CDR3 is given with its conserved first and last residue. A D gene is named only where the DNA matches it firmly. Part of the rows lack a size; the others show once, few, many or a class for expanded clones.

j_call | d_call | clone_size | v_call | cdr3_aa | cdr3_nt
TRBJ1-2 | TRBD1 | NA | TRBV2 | CASGDRAPDYGYTF | TGTGCCAGCGGAGACAGGGCTCCAGACTATGGCTACACCTTC
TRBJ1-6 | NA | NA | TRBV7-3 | CASSRGGYSPLHF | TGTGCCAGCAGCCGTGGGGGTTATTCACCCCTCCACTTT
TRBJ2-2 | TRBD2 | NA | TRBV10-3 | CAISESVGLAGGHGELFF | TGTGCCATCAGTGAAAGCGTGGGGCTAGCGGGAGGGCACGGGGAGCTGTTTTTT
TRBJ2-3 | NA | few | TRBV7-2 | CASSLFPGLDTQYF | TGTGCCAGCAGCTTATTCCCGGGTCTGGATACGCAGTATTTT
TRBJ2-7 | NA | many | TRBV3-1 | CASSHGQGGYEQYF | TGTGCCAGCAGCCATGGCCAGGGGGGCTACGAGCAGTACTTC
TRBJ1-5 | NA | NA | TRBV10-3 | CAISEEEKHQPQHF | TGTGCCATCAGTGAGGAAGAAAAGCATCAGCCCCAGCATTTT
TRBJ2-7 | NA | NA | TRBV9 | CASSSAGVGYEQYF | TGTGCCAGCAGTTCGGCAGGGGTGGGCTACGAGCAGTACTTC
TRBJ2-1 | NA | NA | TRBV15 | CATSDGQTFPGDEQFF | TGTGCCACCAGCGACGGCCAAACCTTCCCCGGGGATGAGCAGTTCTTC
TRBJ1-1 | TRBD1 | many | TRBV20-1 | CSASGDRETEAFF | TGCAGTGCCTCCGGGGACAGGGAGACTGAAGCTTTCTTT
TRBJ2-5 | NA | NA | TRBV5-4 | CASSLSGSETQYF | TGTGCCAGCAGCTTGTCGGGTTCGGAGACCCAGTACTTC
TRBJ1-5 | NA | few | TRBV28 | CASSSFYTQAPNQPQHF | TGTGCCAGCAGTTCCTTTTATACCCAGGCTCCCAATCAGCCCCAGCATTTT
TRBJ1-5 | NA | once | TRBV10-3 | CASRPADRGDQPQHF | TGTGCCAGCAGACCCGCGGACAGAGGGGATCAGCCCCAGCATTTT
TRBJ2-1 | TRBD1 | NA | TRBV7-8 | CASSLAGGQGAGEQFF | TGTGCCAGCAGCTTAGCGGGGGGACAGGGGGCTGGTGAGCAGTTCTTC
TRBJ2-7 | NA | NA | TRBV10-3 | CATSGLGFGEQYF | TGTGCCACCTCCGGACTGGGCTTTGGCGAGCAGTACTTC
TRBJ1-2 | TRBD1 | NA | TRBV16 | CASSPGTGGTYGYTF | TGTGCCAGCAGCCCCGGGACAGGGGGTACCTATGGCTACACCTTC
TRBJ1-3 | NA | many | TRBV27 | CASSLSLSGNTIYF | TGTGCCAGCAGTTTATCCCTCTCTGGAAACACCATATATTTT
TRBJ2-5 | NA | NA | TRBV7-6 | CASSYSGTGTSLLEAQYF | TGTGCCAGCAGCTACTCGGGAACCGGGACCTCCTTACTGGAGGCCCAGTACTTC
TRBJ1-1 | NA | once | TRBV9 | CASRSGWANTEAFF | TGTGCCAGCAGGTCGGGTTGGGCGAACACTGAAGCTTTCTTT
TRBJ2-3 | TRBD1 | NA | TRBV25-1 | CASSDPQGADTQYF | TGTGCCAGCAGTGACCCACAGGGGGCAGATACGCAGTATTTT
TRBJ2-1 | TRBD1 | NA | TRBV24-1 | CATSARTGYNEQFF | TGTGCCACCAGTGCTAGGACAGGGTATAATGAGCAGTTCTTC
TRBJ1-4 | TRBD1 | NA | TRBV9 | CASSEQGTNEKLFF | TGTGCCAGCAGCGAACAGGGGACTAATGAAAAACTGTTTTTT
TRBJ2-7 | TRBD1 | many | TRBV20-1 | CSAKPMTGGYEQYF | TGCAGTGCTAAACCGATGACAGGGGGCTACGAGCAGTACTTC
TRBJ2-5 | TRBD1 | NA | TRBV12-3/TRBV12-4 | CASSSPWDRQETQYF | TGTGCCAGCAGTTCCCCGTGGGACAGGCAAGAGACCCAGTACTTC
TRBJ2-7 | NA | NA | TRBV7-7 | CASSLRQDDHEQYF | TGTGCCAGCAGCTTACGACAGGACGACCACGAGCAGTACTTC
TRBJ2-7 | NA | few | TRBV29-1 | CSVEEEGGREQYF | TGCAGCGTTGAAGAGGAGGGGGGGAGAGAGCAGTACTTC
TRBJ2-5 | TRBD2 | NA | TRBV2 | CASMPGLAGRTQYF | TGTGCCAGCATGCCGGGACTAGCGGGGAGGACCCAGTACTTC
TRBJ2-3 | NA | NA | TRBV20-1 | CSATGGTDTQYF | TGCAGTGCTACCGGGGGCACAGATACGCAGTATTTT